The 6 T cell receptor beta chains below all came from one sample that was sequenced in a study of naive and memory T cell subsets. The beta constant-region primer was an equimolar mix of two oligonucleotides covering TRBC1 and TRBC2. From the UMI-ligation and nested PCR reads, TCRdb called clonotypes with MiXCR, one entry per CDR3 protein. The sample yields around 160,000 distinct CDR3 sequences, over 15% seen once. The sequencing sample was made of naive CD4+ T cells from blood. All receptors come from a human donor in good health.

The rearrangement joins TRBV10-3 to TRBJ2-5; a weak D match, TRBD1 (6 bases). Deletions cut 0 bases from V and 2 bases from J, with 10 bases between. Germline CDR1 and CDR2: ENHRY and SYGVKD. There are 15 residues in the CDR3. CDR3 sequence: CAISESGGGQETQYF. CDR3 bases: TGTGCCATCAGTGAGTCTGGGGGCGGGCAAGAGACCCAGTACTTC.

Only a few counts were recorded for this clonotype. DNA of the CDR3: TGTGCCAGCAGCTTGATAGCGGGTGGGAGCGAGCAGTACTTC. Translating it yields CASSLIAGGSEQYF. The genes are TRBV7-2 and TRBJ2-7, with TRBD2 identical over 7 bases. J lost 6 bases, V lost 3 bases, and 8 bases had no gene match. Germline V lookup: CDR1 SGHTA, CDR2 FQGNSA. CDR3 length: 14 amino acids.

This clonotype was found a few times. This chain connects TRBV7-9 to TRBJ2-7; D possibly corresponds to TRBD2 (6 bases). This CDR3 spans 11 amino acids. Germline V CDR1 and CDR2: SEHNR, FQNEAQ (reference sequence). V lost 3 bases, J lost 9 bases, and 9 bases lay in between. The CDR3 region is CASSFQGGQYF. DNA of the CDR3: TGTGCCAGCAGCTTTCAGGGAGGGCAGTACTTC. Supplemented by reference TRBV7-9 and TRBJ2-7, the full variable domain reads DTGVSQNPRHKITKRGQNVTFRCDPISEHNRLYWYRQTLGQGPEFLTYFQNEAQLEKSRLLSDRFSAERPKGSFSTLEIQRTEQGDSAMYLCASSFQGGQYFGPGTRLTVT.

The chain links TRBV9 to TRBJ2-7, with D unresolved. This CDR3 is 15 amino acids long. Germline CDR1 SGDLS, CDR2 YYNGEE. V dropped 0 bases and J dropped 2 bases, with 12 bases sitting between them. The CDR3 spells CASSVAPGPAYEQYF. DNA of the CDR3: TGTGCCAGCAGCGTAGCGCCAGGACCCGCCTACGAGCAGTACTTC.

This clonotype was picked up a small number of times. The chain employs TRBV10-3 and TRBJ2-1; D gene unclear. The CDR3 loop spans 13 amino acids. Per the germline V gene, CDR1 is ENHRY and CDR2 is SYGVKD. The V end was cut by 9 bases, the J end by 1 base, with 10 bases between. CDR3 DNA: TGTGCCATTGGGAAGTATTCCTACAATGAGCAGTTCTTC. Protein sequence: CAIGKYSYNEQFF.

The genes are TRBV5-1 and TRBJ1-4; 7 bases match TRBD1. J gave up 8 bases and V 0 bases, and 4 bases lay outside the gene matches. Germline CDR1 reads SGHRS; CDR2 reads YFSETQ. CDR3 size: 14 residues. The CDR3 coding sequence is TGCGCCAGCAGCTTGGAAGGGGGCGAGGAAAAACTGTTTTTT. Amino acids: CASSLEGGEEKLFF.